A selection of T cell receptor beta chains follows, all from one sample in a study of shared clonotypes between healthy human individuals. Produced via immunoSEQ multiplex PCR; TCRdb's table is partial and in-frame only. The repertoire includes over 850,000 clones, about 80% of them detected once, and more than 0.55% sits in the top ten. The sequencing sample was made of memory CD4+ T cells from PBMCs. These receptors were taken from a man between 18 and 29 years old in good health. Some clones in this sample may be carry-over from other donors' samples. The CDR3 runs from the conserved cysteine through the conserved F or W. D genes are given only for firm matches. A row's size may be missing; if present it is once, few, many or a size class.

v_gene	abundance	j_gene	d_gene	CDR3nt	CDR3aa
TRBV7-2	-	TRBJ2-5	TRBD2	TGTGCCAGCAGCTTAGAATTAGGAGGGAGGGCCGAGACCCAGTACTTC	CASSLELGGRAETQYF
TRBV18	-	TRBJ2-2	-	TGTGCCAGCTCACCACCAGGGACGAGCAGGAACCCCGGGGAGCTGTTTTTT	CASSPPGTSRNPGELFF
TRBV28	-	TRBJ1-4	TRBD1	TGTGCCATCCAAACAGGGACAGGGTTTGAAAAACTGTTTTTT	CAIQTGTGFEKLFF
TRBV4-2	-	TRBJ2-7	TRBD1	TGTGCCAGCAGCCACCAGGGACAGGTACTATACGAGCAGTACTTC	CASSHQGQVLYEQYF
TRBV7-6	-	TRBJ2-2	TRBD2	TGTGCCAGCAGCTTATTTAGCGGGAGTACCGGGGAGCTGTTTTTT	CASSLFSGSTGELFF
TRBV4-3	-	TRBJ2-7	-	TGCGCCAGCAGCCAAAGTGCCAGGGCTGGCTACGAGCAGTACTTC	CASSQSARAGYEQYF
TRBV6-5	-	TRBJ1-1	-	TGTGCCAGCAGGGGCCCTACTAGAACTGAAGCTTTCTTT	CASRGPTRTEAFF
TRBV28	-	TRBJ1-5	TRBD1	TGTGCCAGCAGTCGTGGACAGGACAATCAGCCCCAGCATTTT	CASSRGQDNQPQHF
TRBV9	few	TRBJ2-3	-	TGTGCCAGCAGCGTACAAGGGACAGATACGCAGTATTTT	CASSVQGTDTQYF
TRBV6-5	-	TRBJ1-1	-	TGTGCCAGCAGTAGGGACATGAACACTGAAGCTTTCTTT	CASSRDMNTEAFF